The entry below describes one TCR beta chain. Its antigen is still unknown. TCRdb keeps only in-frame clones here, not all; method: immunoSEQ multiplex PCR. There are about 100,000 clones in the sample; more than 85% occur only once, and roughly 0.56% lies in the top ten. The CDR3 sequence is 16 residues long. CDR1 is KGHSH, CDR2 LQKENI, per germline. V lost 4 bases, J lost 0 bases, and 15 bases lay in between. These data come from a study of OX40 agonist ivuxolimab in advanced cancers. Whole-study context: Dose-escalation cases comprised hepatocellular carcinoma, melanoma, renal cell or head and neck cancer.

Broader study findings: The study found among the lowest clonal expansion in partial responders at 0.1-3.0 mg/kg.

This sample comprised CD4+ or CD8+ T cells sorted from blood, obtained in a trial of the OX40 agonist ivuxolimab. The chain joins TRBV18 to TRBJ1-1; possible D gene TRBD1, 5 bases. This clonotype was obtained from an adult with an advanced solid tumor such as melanoma, head and neck, liver or kidney cancer. The chain's CDR3 is CASSRSRGVLNTEAFF. CDR3 nucleotide sequence: TGTGCCAGCTCACGGTCGAGGGGAGTATTGAACACTGAAGCTTTCTTT.